This T cell receptor (beta chain) is drawn from a study of blood T cell repertoires in COVID-19. Background on the study: Italy, Spain and the United States were the sources of the convalescent and acute COVID-19 samples. PBMCs, B-cell-depleted T cells, or T cells were the source of the cDNA or gDNA that made up the material.

Methods used by the authors: Cell counts per sample came from amplifying reference gene primers. Produced via immunoSEQ multiplex PCR; TCRdb's table is partial and in-frame only. The DNA gave D and trimming, while V, J and clone size come from that table. Here the sample spans under 55,000 clones, roughly 80% being singletons. Germline V gene lookup returns CDR1 SGHNT and CDR2 YYREEE (reference sequence). The length of the CDR3 is 14 residues. Trimming removed 4 bases from V and 3 bases from J; junction bases left unmatched: 3. The chain recombines TRBV5-4 with TRBJ2-2; the match to TRBD1 covers 7 bases. The sample comprised peripheral blood. The sequence was obtained from a human donor in a cohort sampled during active COVID-19. The CDR3 loop is CASSPGQDTGELFF. The CDR3 coding sequence is TGTGCCAGCAGCCCAGGACAGGACACCGGGGAGCTGTTTTTT.